Listed below are T cell receptor beta chains from one sample, sequenced in a study of OX40 agonist ivuxolimab in advanced cancers. Libraries were prepared by immunoSEQ multiplex PCR; TCRdb keeps only in-frame clonotypes and omits some of them. The sample carries roughly 24,000 clones, around 85% recorded once. The sample in question was CD4+ or CD8+ T cells sorted from blood, obtained in a trial of the OX40 agonist ivuxolimab. The source of these receptors is an adult with an advanced solid tumor such as melanoma, head and neck, liver or kidney cancer. Both conserved end residues are part of each CDR3. A D gene is named only where the DNA matches it firmly. Expanded clones get a size class; other rows say once, few or many, or leave the size out.

len	v_gene	j_gene	abundance	d_gene	CDR3nt	CDR3aa
14	TRBV19	TRBJ1-2	NA	NA	TGTGCCAGTAGCCCCGGGGCCGCAGACTATGGCTACACCTTC	CASSPGAADYGYTF
18	TRBV4-1	TRBJ2-6	NA	NA	TGCGCCAGCAGCCAAGGATCTTACCCCCACTCTGGGGCCAACGTCCTGACTTTC	CASSQGSYPHSGANVLTF
17	TRBV4-1	TRBJ2-3	NA	NA	TGCGCCAGCAGCCCAGATCGCTCCGGGGGGCCCTCACATACGCAGTCTTTT	CASSPDRSGGPSHTQSF
14	TRBV5-1	TRBJ2-7	medium-sized	NA	TGCGCCAGCAGCTTGACCGGACAGTCCTACGAGCAGTACTTC	CASSLTGQSYEQYF
14	TRBV5-5	TRBJ1-4	NA	NA	TGTGCCAGCAGCTTCCAGACAACTAATGAAAAACTGTTTTTT	CASSFQTTNEKLFF
14	TRBV27	TRBJ2-2	NA	NA	TGTGCCAGCACCGAAGGGGGGAAGTTAGGGGAGCTGTTTTTT	CASTEGGKLGELFF
13	TRBV7-8	TRBJ2-7	NA	NA	TGTGCCAGCAGCATTCGGGGGAGCTACGAGCAGTACTTC	CASSIRGSYEQYF
12	TRBV5-1	TRBJ2-7	NA	NA	TGCGCCAGCAGCTTGGGGCGGAACGAGCAGTACTTC	CASSLGRNEQYF
15	TRBV28	TRBJ1-1	NA	TRBD1	TGTGCCAGCACCCCCAGGACAGGGGTGAACACTGAAGCTTTCTTT	CASTPRTGVNTEAFF
12	TRBV5-1	TRBJ2-3	NA	TRBD1	TGCGCCAGCAGCCCGGACAGGGATACGCAGTATTTT	CASSPDRDTQYF